This TCR beta chain derives from a study of blood T cell repertoires in COVID-19. Study-level information: Spain, Italy and the United States supplied samples that represented acute and convalescent COVID-19. From T cells, B-cell-depleted T cells, or PBMCs came the material, which was cDNA or gDNA.

TCRdb's copy holds only in-frame clones and misses some; the assay was immunoSEQ multiplex PCR. The sample shows more than 300,000 clones, over 85% of them seen only once. CDR1 is SEHNR and CDR2 is FQNEAQ in the germline V gene (reference sequence). The CDR3 length is 16 residues. V trimming: 3 bases; J trimming: 1 base; junction bases outside the gene matches: 5. Input material: PBMCs or T cells enriched from blood (not recorded which). This TCR derives from a woman aged 25 to 45 who had recovered from COVID-19. The gene calls are TRBV7-9 and TRBJ2-3; the match to TRBD2 covers 9 bases. CDR3 sequence reads: CASSFGGRAGTDTQYF. CDR3 in DNA: TGTGCCAGCAGCTTCGGCGGGAGGGCGGGCACAGATACGCAGTATTTT. The whole variable domain, remainder taken from reference TRBV7-9 and TRBJ2-3, is DTGVSQNPRHKITKRGQNVTFRCDPISEHNRLYWYRQTLGQGPEFLTYFQNEAQLEKSRLLSDRFSAERPKGSFSTLEIQRTEQGDSAMYLCASSFGGRAGTDTQYFGPGTRLTVL.